This T cell receptor beta chain stems from a study of T cells in Graves' hyperthyroidism and ophthalmopathy. Study observations and caveats: Most thyroid-expanded clonotypes above 0.001 were also found in blood.

This clonotype was observed many times. Antigen specificity is unknown. The CDR3 regions of TCR beta were amplified from RNA transcripts. TCR CDR3 underwent first-round RT-PCR with the HTBI primer set. MiXCR, run by TCRdb on the multiplex PCR reads, gives a single entry per CDR3 protein. The sample has 500,000 or so distinct CDR3 sequences, roughly a sixth seen once. Germline-derived CDR1 and CDR2 are SEHNR and FQNEAQ (reference sequence). V gave up 1 base and J gave up 2 bases; unmatched junction bases: 7. The CDR3 consists of 16 residues. This chain links TRBV7-9 with TRBJ2-5; 7 positions match TRBD1. The source of this sequence is a woman under 30 with Graves' ophthalmopathy. The sequenced material came from blood. The DNA for the CDR3 is TGTGCCAGCAGCTTAGGAGGAGCAGGGGGACAAGAGACCCAGTACTTC. Translating it yields CASSLGGAGGQETQYF.